One and the same sample provided the 15 T cell receptor beta chains below, sequenced in a study of blood T cell repertoires in COVID-19. Sequenced by immunoSEQ multiplex PCR; TCRdb stores in-frame clones only, minus some. Here the sample spans over 50,000 clones, around 90% being singletons. The sequenced sample consisted of peripheral blood. The source is a human donor in a cohort sampled during active COVID-19.

The chain uses TRBV2 and TRBJ1-1, with D unresolved. V was pared by 5 bases and J by 11 bases, with 15 bases between. Germline CDR1 and CDR2: SNHLY and FYNNEI. The CDR3 has 12 amino acids. The chain's CDR3 is CASSFAFSLAFF. The CDR3 DNA sequence: TGTGCCAGCAGTTTCGCGTTCTCCTTGGCTTTCTTT.

The rearrangement joins TRBV7-9 to TRBJ2-7, with 8 bases aligning to TRBD2. The CDR3 has 15 residues. Germline CDR1 and CDR2: SEHNR and FQNEAQ (reference sequence). V shed 4 bases and J 6 bases; nucleotides not matched to a gene: 11. CDR3 in DNA: TGTGCCAGCAGCTATTACGCTAGCGGGCTAGGCGAGCAGTACTTC. It is translated as CASSYYASGLGEQYF.

V gene TRBV19 combines with J gene TRBJ2-5; 12 nucleotides align to TRBD1. The V segment lost 10 bases and the J segment 5 bases; nucleotides outside the gene matches: 8. CDR1 and CDR2 (germline): LNHDA, SQIVND (reference sequence). The length of the CDR3 is 14 residues. Written as DNA, the CDR3 is TGTGCCACGAAGGGACAGGGGGCTCTGGAGACCCAGTACTTC. Translated, it gives CATKGQGALETQYF.

The chain combines TRBV7-8 with TRBJ2-7; TRBD2 might be the D (5 bases). V gave up 5 bases and J gave up 5 bases, with 13 bases separating them. Germline CDR1 reads SGHVS; CDR2 reads FQNEAQ. The CDR3 totals 13 residues. The CDR3 bases are TGTGCCAGCAGCCATAGCGCGGATCACGAGCAGTACTTC. Translation: CASSHSADHEQYF.

The rearrangement joins TRBV27 to TRBJ2-1; D possibly corresponds to TRBD2 (6 bases). Germline lookup yields CDR1 MNHEY and CDR2 SMNVEV (reference sequence). This CDR3 is built from 14 residues. The V and J ends lost 4 bases and 4 bases respectively, with 11 bases between them. The DNA for the CDR3 is TGTGCCAGCAGTTCCCTGGACTATTACAATGAGCAGTTCTTC. It encodes CASSSLDYYNEQFF.

This clone was observed a handful of times. The chain recombines TRBV15 with TRBJ1-1; D call uncertain. This CDR3 contains 13 residues. The germline V gene encodes CDR1 LNHNV and CDR2 YYDKDF (reference sequence). With 1 base removed from V and 5 bases from J, the gap between germline ends came to 8 bases. The CDR3 sequence: CATSRAPTTEAFF. CDR3 in DNA: TGTGCCACCAGCAGAGCCCCCACAACTGAAGCTTTCTTT.

The V and J genes are TRBV27 and TRBJ2-2; 7 nucleotides align to TRBD1. CDR3 length equals 14 residues. Germline trimming cut 6 bases from V and 4 bases from J; bases unmatched to any gene: 5. Germline V CDR1 and CDR2: MNHEY, SMNVEV (reference sequence). The CDR3 loop is CASSQNRGTGELFF. CDR3 sequence (DNA): TGTGCCAGCAGCCAAAACAGGGGCACCGGGGAGCTGTTTTTT.

The chain couples TRBV15 to TRBJ2-7; D is possibly TRBD1 (6 bases). The CDR3 extends over 15 amino acids. V gave up 1 base and J gave up 6 bases, with 16 bases separating them. Germline V gene lookup returns CDR1 LNHNV and CDR2 YYDKDF (reference sequence). The CDR3 coding sequence is TGTGCCACCAGCAGAGTCGCCGGCAGGGGCGGCGAGCAGTACTTC. Encoded protein: CATSRVAGRGGEQYF.

This clone is a singleton in its sample. The DNA for the CDR3 is TGTGCCAGCAGCTTAGCTAGCGGGAGGGCTATCGAGCAGTACTTC. Translating gives CASSLASGRAIEQYF. The chain recombines TRBV7-2 with TRBJ2-7; 11 bases line up with TRBD2. CDR3 length: 15 residues. CDR1 and CDR2 (germline): SGHTA, FQGNSA. J was trimmed by 6 bases and V by 0 bases; bases with no gene match: 4.

This chain links TRBV6-5 with TRBJ1-5, with D tentatively TRBD1 (5 bases). Germline values: CDR1 MNHEY, CDR2 SVGAGI. V dropped 7 bases and J dropped 3 bases, with 10 bases sitting between them. The CDR3 spans 13 residues. The CDR3 DNA is TGTGCCAGCACTAGGGGTCCCAATCAGCCCCAGCATTTT. Protein sequence: CASTRGPNQPQHF.

This clone was recorded only once. The chain has TRBV7-2 and TRBJ2-5; TRBD1 matches at 8 bases. V lost 5 bases to trimming and J lost 5 bases; unmatched junction nucleotides: 10. Germline loops: CDR1 SGHTA, CDR2 FQGNSA. This CDR3 has 15 amino acids. CDR3 bases: TGTGCCAGCAGCCCAGGGGGCCCTTCCGGGGAGACCCAGTACTTC. It is translated as CASSPGGPSGETQYF.

This clone appeared once. This rearrangement joins TRBV5-8 to TRBJ2-3; 8 nucleotides line up with TRBD2. From germline, CDR1 is SGHTS and CDR2 YDEGEE. V shed 2 bases, J shed 4 bases, and the junction held 9 bases outside the gene matches. CDR3 length equals 16 residues. The CDR3 is CASSFSGLAVSDTQYF. CDR3 DNA sequence: TGTGCCAGCAGCTTTTCCGGACTAGCTGTATCAGATACGCAGTATTTT. The full variable domain, rest sourced from reference TRBV5-8 and TRBJ2-3, is EAGVTQSPTHLIKTRGQQATLRCSPISGHTSVYWYQQALGLGLQFLLWYDEGEERNRGNFPPRFSGRQFPNYSSELNVNALELEDSALYLCASSFSGLAVSDTQYFGPGTRLTVL.

The gene calls are TRBV7-2 and TRBJ1-2, with D maybe TRBD1 (6 bases). The germline V gene encodes CDR1 SGHTA and CDR2 FQGNSA. The CDR3 is made up of 13 amino acids. V dropped 6 bases and J dropped 5 bases, with 13 bases sitting between them. CDR3: CASRPTGTYGYTF. The CDR3 DNA reads TGTGCCAGCAGACCTACAGGGACATATGGCTACACCTTC.

The rearrangement uses TRBV5-1 and TRBJ1-3; 8 bases fit TRBD1. J gave up 4 bases and V 3 bases, and 9 bases lay outside the gene matches. Germline V gene lookup returns CDR1 SGHRS and CDR2 YFSETQ. There are 16 residues in the CDR3. The CDR3 loop is CASSSLQGAGGNTIYF. As DNA, the CDR3 is TGCGCCAGCAGCTCGCTCCAGGGGGCGGGCGGAAACACCATATATTTT.

The rearrangement joins TRBV19 to TRBJ1-1, with D uncertain. Germline V gene sequence: CDR1 LNHDA, CDR2 SQIVND (reference sequence). CDR3 size: 14 residues. V lost 1 base and J lost 1, with 7 bases in between. CDR3 residues: CASSIGPQNTEAFF. DNA for the CDR3: TGTGCCAGTAGTATAGGCCCACAGAACACTGAAGCTTTCTTT. The full variable domain, completed using reference TRBV19 and TRBJ1-1, is DGGITQSPKYLFRKEGQNVTLSCEQNLNHDAMYWYRQDPGQGLRLIYYSQIVNDFQKGDIAEGYSVSREKKESFPLTVTSAQKNPTAFYLCASSIGPQNTEAFFGQGTRLTVV.